The next 19 T cell receptor beta chains were all read from a single sample in a study of cytomegalovirus exposure and HLA in healthy donors. TCRdb keeps only in-frame clones here, not all; method: immunoSEQ multiplex PCR. The data hold about 190,000 clones, with 86% observed a single time. Sequenced material: PBMCs. The source is a woman younger than 35 in good health and CMV-seronegative.

The genes are TRBV5-4 and TRBJ1-4, with 7 bases identical to TRBD1. CDR1 and CDR2 (germline): SGHNT, YYREEE (reference sequence). This CDR3 region has 14 residues. With V trimmed by 4 bases and J by 5 bases, 5 bases remained unmatched. The CDR3 loop is CASSPRTGNEKLFF. CDR3 coding DNA: TGTGCCAGCAGCCCGCGGACAGGAAATGAAAAACTGTTTTTT. The full variable domain, rest sourced from reference TRBV5-4 and TRBJ1-4, is ETGVTQSPTHLIKTRGQQVTLRCSSQSGHNTVSWYQQALGQGPQFIFQYYREEENGRGNFPPRFSGLQFPNYSSELNVNALELDDSALYLCASSPRTGNEKLFFGSGTQLSVL.

V is TRBV5-1 and J is TRBJ1-2; tentatively, D is TRBD1 (6 bases). Germline V gene lookup returns CDR1 SGHRS and CDR2 YFSETQ. The CDR3 is made up of 14 amino acids. V lost 1 base and J 6 bases, leaving 13 bases between the germline ends. CDR3 in DNA: TGCGCCAGCAGCTTGCAGGGGCCGCAGGATGGCTACACCTTC. This translates into CASSLQGPQDGYTF.

The rearrangement links TRBV2 to TRBJ1-2; tentative D call: TRBD1 (6 bases). CDR3 size: 16 residues. V was cut by 2 bases and J by 1 base, with 14 bases left in between. Germline V gene sequence: CDR1 SNHLY, CDR2 FYNNEI. The CDR3, as DNA: TGTGCCAGCAGTGAAATGGTGACAGGAGTTAACTATGGCTACACCTTC. It encodes CASSEMVTGVNYGYTF.

This clone was observed once. The rearrangement links TRBV7-9 to TRBJ1-6, with a weak D call TRBD1 (5 bases). The length of the CDR3 is 15 residues. Germline V gene data show CDR1 as SEHNR and CDR2 as FQNEAQ (reference sequence). The V end lost 2 bases, the J end lost 9 bases, and 14 bases lay between the germline ends. DNA of the CDR3: TGTGCCAGCAGCTTAATTAGCGGGGGATTTTCACCCCTCCACTTT. As protein: CASSLISGGFSPLHF.

The chain carries TRBV10-2 and TRBJ1-1; no clear D gene. Germline CDR1 is WSHSY and CDR2 is SAAADI. V was cut by 6 bases and J by 4 bases, with 12 bases left in between. The CDR3 is 13 residues long. CDR3 sequence reads: CASRRLRGTEAFF. The CDR3, as DNA: TGCGCCAGCAGAAGGTTGCGCGGCACTGAAGCTTTCTTT.

The chain combines TRBV7-9 with TRBJ2-3; 7 bases map to TRBD2. Germline V gives CDR1 SEHNR, CDR2 FQNEAQ (reference sequence). The CDR3 contains 17 residues. J was trimmed by 3 bases and V by 3 bases; bases with no gene match: 12. In nucleotides, the CDR3 is TGTGCCAGCAGCTTTCCTTGGGGCGGGAGTGCTACAGATACGCAGTATTTT. Amino acid sequence: CASSFPWGGSATDTQYF. The variable domain in full, with the rest retrieved from reference TRBV7-9 and TRBJ2-3, is DTGVSQNPRHKITKRGQNVTFRCDPISEHNRLYWYRQTLGQGPEFLTYFQNEAQLEKSRLLSDRFSAERPKGSFSTLEIQRTEQGDSAMYLCASSFPWGGSATDTQYFGPGTRLTVL.

A single count supports this clone. The chain links TRBV9 to TRBJ2-3; D may be TRBD2 (5 bases). CDR3 size: 14 residues. Trimming cost V 1 base and J 0 bases, with 6 bases left between them. Germline V lookup: CDR1 SGDLS, CDR2 YYNGEE. This CDR3 is CASSVRTSTDTQYF. DNA of the CDR3: TGTGCCAGCAGCGTAAGGACTAGCACAGATACGCAGTATTTT. Based on the CDR3 plus reference TRBV9 and TRBJ2-3, the full variable domain is DSGVTQTPKHLITATGQRVTLRCSPRSGDLSVYWYQQSLDQGLQFLIQYYNGEERAKGNILERFSAQQFPDLHSELNLSSLELGDSALYFCASSVRTSTDTQYFGPGTRLTVL.

In DNA form, the CDR3 reads TGTGCCAGCAGTTTTTGGACTGGCAAAGAGACCCAGTACTTC. Amino acids: CASSFWTGKETQYF. V gene TRBV28 combines with J gene TRBJ2-5; the D gene is possibly TRBD2 (5 bases). From germline, CDR1 is MDHEN and CDR2 SYDVKM. The CDR3 covers 14 residues. Trimming shortened V by 3 bases and J by 3 bases, and 11 bases separated the two germline ends.

The rearrangement uses TRBV5-1 and TRBJ1-1; TRBD1 is a possible D gene (5 bases). The germline V gene encodes CDR1 SGHRS and CDR2 YFSETQ. This CDR3 comprises 12 residues. The V and J ends lost 4 bases and 7 bases respectively, with 11 bases between them. The CDR3 loop reads CASSRSGGEAFF. In DNA, the CDR3 is TGCGCCAGCAGCAGGTCCGGGGGTGAAGCTTTCTTT.

The chain is built from TRBV7-9 and TRBJ2-7; perhaps TRBD2 as D (6 bases). CDR1 is SEHNR and CDR2 is FQNEAQ in the germline V gene (reference sequence). The CDR3 runs to 18 residues. The V end lost 5 bases, the J end lost 3 bases, and 26 bases lay between the germline ends. CDR3 sequence: CASSLDGWYGGYGYEQYF. For the CDR3, the DNA is TGTGCCAGCAGCCTAGACGGGTGGTATGGGGGGTATGGCTACGAGCAGTACTTC.

DNA for the CDR3: TGTGCCAGCAGCGCCCTAGCGGGGGGGATCTACGAGCAGTACTTC. Protein sequence: CASSALAGGIYEQYF. The chain links TRBV9 to TRBJ2-7; 12 bases match TRBD2. Germline V gene data show CDR1 as SGDLS and CDR2 as YYNGEE. Unmatched junction bases numbered 4, after V lost 3 bases and J lost 3 bases. This CDR3 comprises 15 residues.

V usage is TRBV19 and J usage is TRBJ1-1; 10 nucleotides line up with TRBD1. Unmatched junction bases numbered 6, after V lost 4 bases and J lost 4 bases. This CDR3 has 15 residues. The germline gives CDR1 LNHDA, CDR2 SQIVND (reference sequence). DNA of the CDR3: TGTGCCAGTAGTAGAGGGGGACAGGGGCCCACTGAAGCTTTCTTT. This translates into CASSRGGQGPTEAFF.

This sequence joins TRBV28 and TRBJ2-3; TRBD2 matches at 8 bases. Germline-derived CDR1 and CDR2 are MDHEN and SYDVKM. This CDR3 comprises 16 residues. After removal of 5 bases from V and 6 bases from J, the junction contained 13 bases not matched to a gene. Here the CDR3 DNA reads TGTGCCAGCAGTCTCCAGGGTAGCGGGACCGTTGATACGCAGTATTTT. It is translated as CASSLQGSGTVDTQYF.

The chain has TRBV6-4 and TRBJ2-1; maybe TRBD2 (6 bases). The V gene's germline CDR1 is MRHNA and CDR2 SNTAGT. This CDR3 comprises 13 residues. Trimming took 2 bases from V and 8 from J, leaving 10 bases between them. The CDR3 DNA sequence: TGTGCCAGCAGTGACCATAGGGAGGATGAGCAGTTCTTC. It codes for CASSDHREDEQFF.

V usage is TRBV6-5 and J usage is TRBJ2-1, with TRBD2 as a possible D gene (6 bases). The germline CDR1 and CDR2 sequences are MNHEY and SVGAGI. This CDR3 has 16 residues. V lost 8 bases, J lost 2 bases, and 19 bases lay in between. The CDR3 sequence: CASGSSGGGTYNEQFF. CDR3 coding DNA: TGTGCCAGCGGTTCATCCGGTGGCGGGACCTACAATGAGCAGTTCTTC.

The V and J genes are TRBV18 and TRBJ1-3; D perhaps matches TRBD1 (6 bases). CDR1 and CDR2 from the germline V gene are KGHSH and LQKENI. The CDR3 consists of 14 residues. V gave up 5 bases and J gave up 2 bases, with 10 bases separating them. CDR3 nucleotides: TGTGCCAGCTCAACAGGGAATGCTGGAAACACCATATATTTT. It translates to CASSTGNAGNTIYF.

CDR3 nucleotides: TGTGCCATCAGTGCGAGTAGCGCGGAGACCCAGTACTTC. Its translation is CAISASSAETQYF. The gene calls are TRBV10-3 and TRBJ2-5; tentatively, D is TRBD2 (5 bases). The CDR3 loop spans 13 amino acids. V was clipped by 4 bases and J by 5 bases, with 11 bases between them. Germline V gene sequence: CDR1 ENHRY, CDR2 SYGVKD.

The chain has TRBV2 and TRBJ2-7; 12 bases agree with TRBD2. The V segment lost 5 bases and the J segment 4 bases; nucleotides outside the gene matches: 12. This CDR3 is built from 17 residues. Germline lookup yields CDR1 SNHLY and CDR2 FYNNEI. This CDR3 is CASSRGLAGPGAYEQYF. Written as DNA, the CDR3 is TGTGCCAGCAGTCGCGGACTAGCGGGACCTGGGGCTTACGAGCAGTACTTC.

The chain combines TRBV18 with TRBJ2-6; TRBD1 matches at 9 bases. J was trimmed by 0 bases and V by 3 bases; bases with no gene match: 9. Germline V gene sequence: CDR1 KGHSH, CDR2 LQKENI. The CDR3 covers 19 residues. The CDR3 protein is CASSPSRQGGLSGANVLTF. CDR3 nucleotide sequence: TGTGCCAGCTCACCTTCCCGACAGGGGGGCCTCTCTGGGGCCAACGTCCTGACTTTC. The entire variable domain, with the rest obtained from reference TRBV18 and TRBJ2-6, is as follows: NAGVMQNPRHLVRRRGQEARLRCSPMKGHSHVYWYRQLPEEGLKFMVYLQKENIIDESGMPKERFSAEFPKEGPSILRIQQVVRGDSAAYFCASSPSRQGGLSGANVLTFGAGSRLTVL.